Given below is one TCR beta chain in context. The data stem from a study of blood T cell repertoires in COVID-19. Study background: There were acute and convalescent COVID-19 samples, and they came from the United States, Italy and Spain.

V was clipped by 7 bases and J by 7 bases, with 17 bases between them. The CDR3 sequence is 14 residues long. CDR1 LNHDA and CDR2 SQIVND come from the germline V gene (reference sequence). Each participant's cohort was designated according to participant-reported clinical history. The data were produced by immunoSEQ multiplex PCR, yet TCRdb's version contains in-frame clones alone and is incomplete. In the table there are under 250,000 clones, around 89% of which are singletons. This clonotype was obtained from a young woman in a cohort exposed to, infected with or recovered from COVID-19 (not recorded which). The specimen was PBMCs or T cells enriched from blood (not recorded which). This chain connects TRBV19 to TRBJ2-1, with a possible D match to TRBD1 (6 bases). CDR3 residues: CASIPTGGLNEQFF. The CDR3 DNA reads TGTGCCAGTATCCCGACAGGAGGTTTGAATGAGCAGTTCTTC.